The clone carrying this TCR delta chain has only a few counts. A far larger clone lies a single base away; this is likely a read error. Within the sample, other DNA sequences also encode this same CDR3. Flow sorting of PBMC yielded separate Vgamma9/Vdelta2+ and Vdelta2-negative gammadelta T cell populations for bulk repertoire analysis. Germline V lookup: CDR1 TSWWSYY, CDR2 QGS. Trimming at V came to 4 bases and at J to 0 bases, leaving 13 bases not matched to a gene. The CDR3 has 19 amino acids. This specimen belongs to a study of γδ T cells in repeated Plasmodium falciparum infection. Across the study: Malian children with intense seasonal malaria exposure were compared with matched Australian children.

TCRdb re-called the multiplex PCR reads through CATT. The sample lists roughly 86,000 delta-chain clones, almost 1.5% occurring once. The sample consisted of gamma-delta T cells from blood. J is TRDJ1 and V is TRDV1; 11 bases fit TRDD3. The J gene comes from matching the DNA to germline here; TCRdb lacks it. The clonotype comes from a pool of human donors (malaria-infected and uninfected, not separated). Here the CDR3 DNA reads TGTGCTCTTGGGGTACCTCTACTGGGGGATAGGAAGTACACCGATAAACTCATCTTT. The encoded protein is CALGVPLLGDRKYTDKLIF.